This T cell receptor beta chain is from a study of T-cell reconstitution after alpha-beta-depleted transplantation in children. The TCRbeta library was prepared with unique molecular identifiers. TCRdb re-called the PCR reads with MiXCR, one entry per CDR3 protein. The sample lists under 350,000 distinct CDR3 sequences, about a tenth seen once, with about 9.5% in the top ten. This CDR3 has 14 amino acids. The germline V gene has CDR1 SNHLY and CDR2 FYNNEI. V shed 3 bases and J shed 6 bases, with 11 bases lying between them. The TCR originated in a human donor who donated a stem cell graft to a child with SCID. Sequences were derived from PBMCs from the stem cell graft donor, sampled from the stem cell graft. The rearrangement links TRBV2 to TRBJ2-2, with D perhaps TRBD2 (6 bases). This CDR3 reads CASSEGGGAGELFF. The CDR3 DNA is TGTGCCAGCAGTGAGGGTGGCGGGGCCGGGGAGCTGTTTTTT.